These 18 T cell receptor beta chains originate from one sample sequenced in a study of cytomegalovirus exposure and HLA in healthy donors. PCR involved 60 Vbeta and 13 Jbeta primers. The data were produced by immunoSEQ multiplex PCR, yet TCRdb's version contains in-frame clones alone and is incomplete. The data show 77,000 or so clones, with roughly 75% seen just once and around 7% held by the top ten. Input material: PBMCs. Receptors originate from a woman aged 40 to 49 in good health and CMV-seronegative.

This rearrangement joins TRBV7-2 to TRBJ1-3; D is possibly TRBD1 (6 bases). Trimming took 2 bases from V and 0 from J, leaving 8 bases between them. The CDR3 spans 15 residues. The germline gives CDR1 SGHTA, CDR2 FQGNSA. Written as DNA, the CDR3 is TGTGCCAGCAGCTTAACGGACAGCTCTGGAAACACCATATATTTT. This gives the protein CASSLTDSSGNTIYF.

This sequence joins TRBV7-9 and TRBJ2-7; perhaps TRBD1 as D (6 bases). The CDR3 contains 14 residues. Germline CDR1 is SEHNR and CDR2 is FQNEAQ (reference sequence). Trimming pared 4 bases from V and 0 bases from J, leaving 10 bases between. CDR3 loop: CASSSRQVSYEQYF. In DNA, the CDR3 is TGTGCCAGCAGCTCGAGACAGGTCTCCTACGAGCAGTACTTC.

The rearrangement joins TRBV5-1 to TRBJ2-2, with a weak D call TRBD2 (6 bases). The CDR3 consists of 13 residues. Germline loops: CDR1 SGHRS, CDR2 YFSETQ. Trimming left V 0 bases short and J 7 bases short, with 7 bases between. DNA of the CDR3: TGCGCCAGCAGCTTGGGTAGCGGCGGGGAGCTGTTTTTT. As protein: CASSLGSGGELFF.

This clone was recorded a few times. This chain links TRBV6-4 with TRBJ2-3, with TRBD2 matching 12 bases. This CDR3 is built from 14 residues. Trimming at V came to 6 bases and at J to 4 bases, leaving 2 bases not matched to a gene. Germline V gene sequence: CDR1 MRHNA, CDR2 SNTAGT. The CDR3, as DNA: TGTGCCAGCAGCCTAGCGGGGGGGGCAGATACGCAGTATTTT. Amino acids: CASSLAGGADTQYF.

The chain combines TRBV27 with TRBJ1-6, with D maybe TRBD1 (5 bases). CDR1 is MNHEY, CDR2 SMNVEV, per germline (reference sequence). V shed 5 bases and J shed 10 bases, with 15 bases lying between them. CDR3 length: 14 amino acids. The CDR3 sequence is CASSTQGGRSPLHF. The CDR3 DNA reads as TGTGCCAGCAGTACGCAGGGAGGTCGGTCACCCCTCCACTTT.

The chain carries TRBV7-2 and TRBJ2-1, with 8 bases fitting TRBD2. Germline V gives CDR1 SGHTA, CDR2 FQGNSA. The J segment lost 8 bases and the V segment lost 3 bases, leaving 9 bases of the junction unmatched. The CDR3 length is 15 residues. The CDR3 here is CASSFPGGPVDEQFF. CDR3 nucleotide sequence: TGTGCCAGCAGCTTTCCGGGGGGGCCGGTAGATGAGCAGTTCTTC.

The gene calls are TRBV5-1 and TRBJ2-7; D perhaps matches TRBD1 (6 bases). From germline, CDR1 is SGHRS and CDR2 YFSETQ. CDR3 length equals 15 residues. V was shortened by 0 bases and J by 3 bases, with 13 bases between the two germline ends. CDR3 nucleotide sequence: TGCGCCAGCAGCTTGGGGCAGGGGAGTTACTACGAGCAGTACTTC. It codes for CASSLGQGSYYEQYF.

The V and J genes are TRBV7-9 and TRBJ2-1; 11 nucleotides agree with TRBD2. Looked up from germline, CDR1 is SEHNR and CDR2 is FQNEAQ (reference sequence). The trim removed 2 bases at V and 7 bases at J, leaving 7 bases unmatched. The CDR3 consists of 16 residues. The CDR3 sequence: CASSLLLAGDRNEQFF. The CDR3 region has the DNA TGTGCCAGCAGCTTATTACTAGCGGGAGATAGAAATGAGCAGTTCTTC.

The chain carries TRBV7-3 and TRBJ2-1; TRBD2 agrees at 8 bases. V shed 2 bases and J 3 bases; nucleotides not matched to a gene: 6. Germline V gene data show CDR1 as SGHTA and CDR2 as FQGTGA. The CDR3 totals 16 residues. Here the CDR3 DNA reads TGTGCCAGCAGCTTAGCCCTAGCGGGCAGCTACAATGAGCAGTTCTTC. Its protein product is CASSLALAGSYNEQFF.

The chain links TRBV28 to TRBJ2-7; possible D gene TRBD1, 5 bases. V lost 6 bases and J lost 2, with 14 bases in between. Germline V CDR1 and CDR2: MDHEN, SYDVKM. The CDR3 spans 14 residues. The CDR3 region has the DNA TGTGCCAGCAGGGGGCAGGCTGGGCCCTACGAGCAGTACTTC. It codes for CASRGQAGPYEQYF.

This chain links TRBV10-3 with TRBJ2-1, with D tentatively TRBD2 (6 bases). This CDR3 is 16 amino acids long. Trimming took off 4 bases at V and 8 bases at J, with 21 bases between the two ends. Germline V gene sequence: CDR1 ENHRY, CDR2 SYGVKD. This chain's CDR3 is CAISVSRGGTADEQFF. Written as DNA, the CDR3 is TGTGCCATCAGTGTCTCTCGCGGCGGGACCGCGGATGAGCAGTTCTTC.

The rearrangement uses TRBV6-1 and TRBJ1-2; no firm D call. The CDR3 is 13 residues long. Germline CDR1 reads MNHNS; CDR2 reads SASEGT. V was clipped by 3 bases and J by 4 bases, with 9 bases between them. CDR3 nucleotides: TGTGCCAGCAGTGATGACTGGCGCTATGGCTACACCTTC. Its translation is CASSDDWRYGYTF.

The V call is TRBV6-5, the J call TRBJ1-2; TRBD1 is a possible D gene (5 bases). The V gene lost 0 bases and the J gene lost 3 bases, with 14 bases spanning the gap. In germline, CDR1 is MNHEY, CDR2 SVGAGI. There are 16 residues in the CDR3. CDR3 bases: TGTGCCAGCAGTTACTCGAAAGGGGATGAAGACTATGGCTACACCTTC. Amino acid sequence: CASSYSKGDEDYGYTF.

The V call is TRBV6-5, the J call TRBJ1-1; no firm D call. The germline V and J ends were trimmed by 7 bases and 1 base, with 7 bases remaining between them. This CDR3 spans 12 amino acids. Germline V gives CDR1 MNHEY, CDR2 SVGAGI. This chain's CDR3 is CASNNPNTEAFF. The CDR3 DNA reads as TGTGCCAGCAACAACCCGAACACTGAAGCTTTCTTT.

This chain connects TRBV7-9 to TRBJ2-3, with no clear D. CDR1 is SEHNR and CDR2 is FQNEAQ in the germline V gene (reference sequence). The V and J ends lost 6 bases and 4 bases respectively, with 5 bases between them. The CDR3 spans 11 residues. The CDR3 nucleotides are TGTGCCAGCAGGGGCGCAGATACGCAGTATTTT. This translates into CASRGADTQYF.

This clone was picked up one time. The chain couples TRBV7-3 to TRBJ1-2, with a tentative D call TRBD1 (6 bases). Germline V CDR1 and CDR2: SGHTA, FQGTGA. The germline V and J ends were trimmed by 1 base and 2 bases, with 11 bases remaining between them. The CDR3 contains 15 residues. The CDR3 loop is CASSLIGGQNYGYTF. As DNA, the CDR3 is TGTGCCAGCAGCTTAATTGGGGGCCAAAACTATGGCTACACCTTC. Together with reference TRBV7-3 and TRBJ1-2, the CDR3 gives the full variable domain: GAGVSQTPSNKVTEKGKYVELRCDPISGHTALYWYRQSLGQGPEFLIYFQGTGAADDSGLPNDRFFAVRPEGSVSTLKIQRTERGDSAVYLCASSLIGGQNYGYTFGSGTRLTVV.

The rearrangement joins TRBV29-1 to TRBJ1-2; the match to TRBD1 covers 7 bases. V lost 7 bases, J lost 6 bases, and 8 bases stayed unmatched. Germline CDR1 is SQVTM and CDR2 is ANQGSEA. CDR3 length: 12 residues. The CDR3 sequence is CSADDRDNGYTF. The CDR3 DNA reads TGCAGCGCCGACGACAGGGATAATGGCTACACCTTC.

The rearrangement joins TRBV5-1 to TRBJ1-2, with a possible D match to TRBD1 (5 bases). Trimming left V 4 bases short and J 8 bases short, with 15 bases between. The CDR3 contains 13 residues. Germline CDR1 reads SGHRS; CDR2 reads YFSETQ. CDR3 protein: CASSLRDDGGYTF. CDR3 sequence (DNA): TGCGCCAGCAGCCTCAGGGATGACGGGGGCTACACCTTC.